Here is one T cell receptor beta chain with its context. Its antigen is still unknown. V was shortened by 6 bases and J by 0 bases, with 15 bases between the two germline ends. CDR1 is MNHEY, CDR2 SVGAGI, per germline. This CDR3 comprises 15 residues. RNA was isolated and reverse transcribed to cDNA, the sequencing template. Profiled with immunoSEQ multiplex PCR; TCRdb holds only in-frame clones, not every one. Of some 190,000 clones listed, approximately 72% are singletons. The treatment denotes: oral pan-JAK inhibitor, 5-10 mg twice daily. From alopecia areata patients, lesional scalp punch biopsies and peripheral blood were collected. This sample is drawn from a study of CD8+ T cells in alopecia areata. Turning to the study itself: Scoring treated patients' severity relied on the percentage of scalp area affected.

Findings and caveats of the study: Mice showed clearer TCR sharing than patients did, a gap that was possibly HLA-related.

The chain uses TRBV6-5 and TRBJ2-7; possibly TRBD1 for D (6 bases). The sequence derives from a human donor with alopecia areata. Specimen: CD4+ T cells sorted from blood, collected between weeks 44 and 45, from a patient treated with tofacitinib. The CDR3 reads CASSRPTGNSYEQYF. The CDR3 bases are TGTGCCAGCAGCCGCCCGACAGGAAACTCCTACGAGCAGTACTTC.